Listed below are T cell receptor beta chains from one sample, sequenced in a study of multiple sclerosis patients with progressive multifocal leukoencephalopathy. TCRdb's table, derived via immunoSEQ multiplex PCR, lists solely in-frame clones and lacks some. The repertoire consists of tens of thousands of clones, with 88% occurring once and the leading ten covering 1.1%. What was sequenced was PBMCs. These receptors originate from a human donor with multiple sclerosis. Both conserved end residues are part of each CDR3. The D gene is left open where the match is weak. Expanded clones get a size class; other rows say once, few or many, or leave the size out.

TRBJ2-7	once	14	TRBV9	NA	CASSVTGGRYEQYF	TGTGCCAGCAGCGTAACTGGGGGCCGGTACGAGCAGTACTTC
TRBJ1-4	NA	15	TRBV9	NA	CASSQKVGVDEKLFF	TGTGCCAGCAGCCAAAAGGTGGGGGTGGATGAAAAACTGTTTTTT
TRBJ2-3	NA	15	TRBV7-2	NA	CASSPQAVSTDTQYF	TGTGCCAGCAGTCCGCAAGCGGTTAGCACAGATACGCAGTATTTT
TRBJ1-2	once	14	TRBV18	NA	CASSLRSQNYGYTF	TGTGCCAGCTCACTGAGGTCCCAAAACTATGGCTACACCTTC
TRBJ2-3	NA	14	TRBV10-3	NA	CAISEGPTPDTQYF	TGTGCCATCAGTGAGGGCCCCACACCAGATACGCAGTATTTT
TRBJ2-6	once	15	TRBV6-1	NA	CASSERCSGANVLTF	TGTGCCAGCAGTGAGAGGTGCTCTGGGGCCAACGTCCTGACTTTC
TRBJ2-5	NA	11	TRBV11-2	NA	CASSQSETQYF	TGTGCCAGCAGCCAATCGGAGACCCAGTACTTC
TRBJ2-1	NA	15	TRBV2	TRBD2	CASGPGGGAVDEQFF	TGTGCCAGCGGGCCAGGCGGGGGGGCAGTTGATGAGCAGTTCTTC
TRBJ2-7	NA	15	TRBV10-3	NA	CAIKMTEDPVYEQYF	TGTGCCATCAAGATGACAGAGGACCCAGTCTACGAGCAGTACTTC
TRBJ1-5	few	15	TRBV7-9	TRBD1	CASSLGDRGRQPQHF	TGTGCCAGCAGCTTAGGAGACAGGGGCAGGCAGCCCCAGCATTTT
TRBJ2-7	NA	18	TRBV5-4	TRBD1	CASSFEVFGQGASYEQYF	TGTGCCAGCAGCTTCGAAGTCTTCGGACAGGGGGCCTCCTACGAGCAGTACTTC
TRBJ2-2	NA	14	TRBV6-1	TRBD1	CASSDRVRTGELFF	TGTGCCAGCAGCGACAGGGTCCGAACCGGGGAGCTGTTTTTT
TRBJ2-1	NA	14	TRBV29-1	TRBD1	CSVESDRAMNEQFF	TGCAGCGTTGAAAGCGACAGGGCGATGAATGAGCAGTTCTTC
TRBJ2-7	NA	13	TRBV27	NA	CASSLAWSYEQYF	TGTGCCAGCAGTTTAGCTTGGTCCTACGAGCAGTACTTC
TRBJ1-2	NA	14	TRBV11-2	NA	CASRRGGRDLGYTF	TGTGCCAGCAGAAGGGGAGGCAGGGATCTAGGCTACACCTTC
TRBJ2-6	NA	14	TRBV5-4	TRBD1	CASSARQGTNVLTF	TGTGCCAGCAGCGCTAGACAGGGCACCAACGTCCTGACTTTC
TRBJ1-1	NA	14	TRBV29-1	TRBD1	CSVAGQGAQTEAFF	TGCAGCGTTGCGGGACAGGGGGCGCAGACTGAAGCTTTCTTT
TRBJ1-6	NA	15	TRBV18	TRBD1	CASSPGQGDNSPLHF	TGTGCCAGCTCACCCGGGCAGGGGGATAATTCACCCCTCCACTTT
TRBJ1-6	few	15	TRBV6-1	TRBD1	CASSERTGDNSPLHF	TGTGCCAGCAGTGAGCGGACAGGTGATAATTCACCCCTCCACTTT
TRBJ2-1	NA	15	TRBV6-5	NA	CASSYRRGVGGEQFF	TGTGCCAGCAGTTACCGGAGGGGTGTGGGGGGTGAGCAGTTCTTC
TRBJ2-1	NA	13	TRBV10-1	NA	CASSGDTYNEQFF	TGCGCCAGCAGTGGGGACACCTACAATGAGCAGTTCTTC
TRBJ1-6	NA	18	TRBV6-1	NA	CASSESPQMSHGGSPLHF	TGTGCCAGCAGTGAATCGCCTCAGATGTCCCATGGAGGTTCACCCCTCCACTTT
TRBJ2-2	NA	15	TRBV7-6	NA	CASSLVMPPGGELFF	TGTGCCAGCAGCTTAGTAATGCCCCCCGGCGGGGAGCTGTTTTTT
TRBJ2-1	NA	16	TRBV10-3	TRBD2	CAISHTSGGAKSEQFF	TGTGCCATCAGCCACACTAGCGGGGGGGCCAAATCTGAGCAGTTCTTC
TRBJ2-3	NA	14	TRBV5-1	NA	CASSLFGGWDTQYF	TGCGCCAGCAGCTTGTTTGGGGGCTGGGATACGCAGTATTTT
TRBJ1-2	NA	14	TRBV5-4	TRBD1	CASSLAGDRERYTF	TGTGCCAGCAGCTTGGCCGGGGACAGGGAGAGGTACACCTTC
TRBJ1-1	NA	15	TRBV2	TRBD1	CASSGTGTVVTEAFF	TGTGCCAGCAGTGGGACCGGGACAGTTGTCACTGAAGCTTTCTTT
TRBJ2-7	once	15	TRBV5-1	TRBD1	CASSPRQGTSYEQYF	TGCGCCAGCAGCCCCCGACAGGGGACGTCCTACGAGCAGTACTTC
TRBJ2-7	once	15	TRBV9	TRBD2	CASSVTSGASYEQYF	TGTGCCAGCAGCGTTACTAGCGGGGCTTCCTACGAGCAGTACTTC
TRBJ2-2	NA	15	TRBV28	TRBD2	CASSSAGGNTGELFF	TGTGCCAGCAGTTCAGCGGGAGGCAACACCGGGGAGCTGTTTTTT
TRBJ1-4	NA	18	TRBV10-2	NA	CASSESRRWERTNEKLFF	TGCGCCAGCAGTGAGTCCCGACGGTGGGAGAGAACTAATGAAAAACTGTTTTTT
TRBJ1-4	NA	16	TRBV5-6	NA	CASSLAHTSTNEKLFF	TGTGCCAGCAGCTTGGCCCACACCTCAACTAATGAAAAACTGTTTTTT
TRBJ1-1	NA	16	TRBV28	NA	CASSSFHLLKVLEAFF	TGTGCCAGCAGTTCTTTTCATTTACTCAAAGTACTTGAAGCTTTCTTT
TRBJ2-7	NA	15	TRBV6-1	NA	CASSEADAGAYEQYF	TGTGCCAGCAGTGAAGCGGATGCAGGGGCCTACGAGCAGTACTTC
TRBJ2-7	NA	11	TRBV4-1	NA	CASSHNGEQYF	TGCGCCAGCAGCCACAACGGTGAGCAGTACTTC
TRBJ2-5	NA	15	TRBV28	NA	CASSLAGGQLKTQYF	TGTGCCAGCAGCCTCGCTGGTGGACAGTTAAAGACCCAGTACTTC
TRBJ2-7	once	12	TRBV6-4	NA	CASSVSFYEQYF	TGTGCCAGCAGTGTTTCCTTCTACGAGCAGTACTTC
TRBJ2-5	NA	16	TRBV6-6	TRBD2	CASSYSWTSGGETQYF	TGTGCCAGCAGTTACTCTTGGACTAGCGGGGGGGAGACCCAGTACTTC
TRBJ1-1	once	14	TRBV7-2	NA	CASSLYGRGTEAFF	TGTGCCAGCAGCTTGTATGGGCGGGGCACTGAAGCTTTCTTT
TRBJ1-5	NA	15	TRBV5-6	NA	CASSLARGGSQPQHF	TGTGCCAGCAGCTTGGCCCGGGGCGGGAGTCAGCCCCAGCATTTT
TRBJ2-1	once	13	TRBV5-6	NA	CASSPGAGGEQFF	TGTGCCAGCAGCCCAGGAGCCGGGGGTGAGCAGTTCTTC
TRBJ1-1	once	13	TRBV5-5	NA	CASSTQGNTEAFF	TGTGCCAGCAGCACCCAGGGGAACACTGAAGCTTTCTTT
TRBJ2-7	NA	15	TRBV12-2	NA	CASRLEGLVPYEQYF	TGTGCAAGTCGCTTGGAGGGACTAGTCCCCTACGAGCAGTACTTC
TRBJ1-2	NA	11	TRBV20-1	NA	CSAAGGEGYTF	TGCAGTGCTGCCGGCGGGGAAGGCTACACCTTC
TRBJ2-7	NA	13	TRBV7-8	TRBD2	CASSSAGVYEQYF	TGTGCCAGCAGCTCGGCGGGGGTCTACGAGCAGTACTTC
TRBJ1-1	NA	13	TRBV13	NA	CASSLGSPRGAFF	TGTGCCAGCAGCTTAGGCAGCCCTAGGGGAGCTTTCTTT
TRBJ1-1	NA	14	TRBV7-3	NA	CASSLPEMNTEAFF	TGTGCCAGCAGCTTACCAGAGATGAACACTGAAGCTTTCTTT
TRBJ2-7	NA	17	TRBV19	NA	CASTNMGPYGGPYEQYF	TGTGCCAGTACCAATATGGGCCCGTACGGGGGCCCCTACGAGCAGTACTTC
TRBJ1-1	NA	13	TRBV23-1	NA	CASSQVVGAEAFF	TGCGCCAGCAGTCAAGTGGTGGGGGCTGAAGCTTTCTTT
TRBJ1-6	NA	19	TRBV19	NA	CASSIGDGHASSYNSPLHF	TGTGCCAGTAGTATAGGGGACGGGCACGCGAGCTCCTATAATTCACCCCTCCACTTT
TRBJ2-1	NA	16	TRBV15	TRBD1	CATRLALKQGVNEQFF	TGTGCCACTCGGTTGGCCCTAAAACAGGGGGTAAATGAGCAGTTCTTC
TRBJ2-7	NA	15	TRBV19	TRBD1	CASSDRDRKTYEQYF	TGTGCCAGTAGTGACCGGGACAGAAAGACCTACGAGCAGTACTTC
TRBJ2-5	few	15	TRBV2	NA	CASSEGDGQRETQYF	TGTGCCAGCAGTGAAGGTGATGGACAACGGGAGACCCAGTACTTC
TRBJ1-5	NA	14	TRBV2	NA	CASSEEGRTLPQHF	TGTGCCAGCAGTGAAGAAGGGAGGACCTTGCCCCAGCATTTT
TRBJ2-7	NA	14	TRBV10-3	TRBD1	CAIRVTGQSYEQYF	TGTGCCATCAGGGTAACGGGACAGTCCTACGAGCAGTACTTC
TRBJ1-1	NA	13	TRBV7-9	NA	CASSLDSNTEAFF	TGTGCCAGCAGCTTAGACAGCAACACTGAAGCTTTCTTT